This T cell receptor beta chain stems from a study of early T cells in non-severe SARS-CoV-2 infection. Whole-study context: Sequencing targeted bulk RNA from unsorted whole blood, leaving chains unpaired.

This clonotype was found a few times. Its specificity is not known. Tagging with unique molecular identifiers was applied to individual cDNA molecules. TCRdb independently ran MiXCR on the 5' RACE reads; one entry per CDR3 protein. Seen here are 25,000 to 35,000 distinct CDR3 sequences, approximately 5% observed once, and the top ten hold over 10%. Overall study findings and caveats: Private and CD4 specificities were missed by VDJdb matching, skewed to anti-spike CD8.

Trimming took 3 bases from V and 7 from J, leaving 3 bases between them. The CDR3 is 9 amino acids. CDR1 SQVTM and CDR2 ANQGSEA come from the germline V gene. Sequences were obtained from whole blood. The chain links TRBV29-1 to TRBJ2-5; D unresolved. The TCR sequence derives from an adult who was a healthcare worker with PCR-confirmed SARS-CoV-2 infection or an uninfected control (not recorded which). CDR3 sequence: CSVDRTQYF. The CDR3 DNA sequence: TGCAGCGTTGACCGGACCCAGTACTTC.